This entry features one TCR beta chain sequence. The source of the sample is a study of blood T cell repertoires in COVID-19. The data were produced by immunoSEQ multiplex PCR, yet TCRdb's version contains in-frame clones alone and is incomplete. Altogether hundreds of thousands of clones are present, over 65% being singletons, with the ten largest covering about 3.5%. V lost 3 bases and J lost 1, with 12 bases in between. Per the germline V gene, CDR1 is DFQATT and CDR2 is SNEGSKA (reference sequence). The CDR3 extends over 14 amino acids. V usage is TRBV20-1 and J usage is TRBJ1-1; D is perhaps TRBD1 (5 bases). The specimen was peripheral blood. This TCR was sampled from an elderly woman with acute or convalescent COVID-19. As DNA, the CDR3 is TGCAGTGCTAGTGTTCAGGGCACGAACACTGAAGCTTTCTTT. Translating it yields CSASVQGTNTEAFF.